The 13 T cell receptor beta chains listed next were all sequenced from one sample in a study of T cells in localized non-small cell lung cancer. Assay: immunoSEQ multiplex PCR; the TCRdb copy retains only in-frame clones and omits some. The sample yields nearly 3,500 clones, about a fifth seen once. The specimen was lung tumor tissue, collected before any cancer treatment. The receptors derive from a woman between 35 and 75 years old with stage III squamous cell lung carcinoma.

A few counts support this clone. The CDR3 DNA reads as TGTGCCAGCAGTTGGGGTTCCAATCAGCCCCAGCATTTT. Translated: CASSWGSNQPQHF. This chain links TRBV28 with TRBJ1-5; D call uncertain. V was trimmed by 4 bases and J by 3 bases, leaving 7 bases between them. This CDR3 has 13 residues. From germline, CDR1 is MDHEN and CDR2 SYDVKM.

This clone was seen more than once but under ten times. The chain carries TRBV10-2 and TRBJ2-7, with a weak D call TRBD1 (6 bases). V was clipped by 8 bases and J by 3 bases, with 14 bases between them. CDR3 size: 13 residues. Germline CDR1 WSHSY, CDR2 SAAADI. CDR3 nucleotides: TGCGCCAGCCGGTCCGGGACAAACTACGAGCAGTACTTC. This sequence encodes CASRSGTNYEQYF.

This clone was observed a few times. This chain joins TRBV9 and TRBJ2-7; 7 bases line up with TRBD1. With 5 bases clipped from V and 2 bases from J, the junction kept 4 bases outside the gene matches. The CDR3 has 13 amino acids. The germline V gene has CDR1 SGDLS and CDR2 YYNGEE. The CDR3 bases are TGTGCCAGCAGTCCTGACAGGGCCTACGAGCAGTACTTC. It is translated as CASSPDRAYEQYF.

The gene calls are TRBV5-1 and TRBJ2-7; 11 bases align to TRBD2. Germline assignment: CDR1 SGHRS and CDR2 YFSETQ. The CDR3 runs 16 residues. The V and J ends lost 4 bases and 3 bases, in that order; junction bases with no gene match: 9. In DNA form, the CDR3 reads TGCGCCAGCAGCCCTATAGCGGGAGGGCCGGACTACGAGCAGTACTTC. Translating gives CASSPIAGGPDYEQYF. Filled out from reference TRBV5-1 and TRBJ2-7, the complete variable domain reads KAGVTQTPRYLIKTRGQQVTLSCSPISGHRSVSWYQQTPGQGLQFLFEYFSETQRNKGNFPGRFSGRQFSNSRSEMNVSTLELGDSALYLCASSPIAGGPDYEQYFGPGTRLTVT.

This chain uses TRBV6-8 with TRBJ1-1, with D perhaps TRBD1 (5 bases). V was clipped by 9 bases and J by 5 bases, with 16 bases between them. The V gene's germline CDR1 is MNHGY and CDR2 SAAAGT. CDR3 length: 13 residues. The DNA for the CDR3 is TGTGCCAGTAAGAGGGGCGAGGGAACTGAAGCTTTCTTT. Translation: CASKRGEGTEAFF.

This clone was detected a few times. This chain links TRBV11-3 with TRBJ1-5; D possibly corresponds to TRBD1 (6 bases). Germline CDR1 SGHNT, CDR2 YENEEA. CDR3 length equals 14 residues. Deletions cut 5 bases from V and 3 bases from J, with 11 bases between. CDR3 region: CASSEQGYNQPQHF. CDR3 nucleotide sequence: TGTGCCAGCAGCGAACAGGGTTACAATCAGCCCCAGCATTTT.

This clone was detected once. V gene TRBV14 combines with J gene TRBJ2-1; possibly TRBD1 for D (6 bases). The germline V gene has CDR1 SGHDN and CDR2 FVKESK. V was trimmed by 4 bases and J by 0 bases, leaving 16 bases between them. CDR3 length: 17 amino acids. The CDR3 DNA follows: TGTGCCAGCAGCCCCCCGGGACACATTAGCTCCTACAATGAGCAGTTCTTC. It codes for CASSPPGHISSYNEQFF.

This rearrangement joins TRBV19 to TRBJ1-3, with unresolved D. V lost 2 bases, J lost 0 bases, and 14 bases lay in between. This CDR3 has 17 residues. Per germline, CDR1 LNHDA and CDR2 SQIVND (reference sequence). In DNA form, the CDR3 reads TGTGCCAGTAGTATAAATGGCCCGTACTCCTCTGGAAACACCATATATTTT. Translating gives CASSINGPYSSGNTIYF.

This clone showed up just a few times. The chain is built from TRBV9 and TRBJ1-3; the D gene is possibly TRBD1 (5 bases). Trimming left V 4 bases short and J 4 bases short, with 18 bases between. CDR1 and CDR2 (germline): SGDLS, YYNGEE. The CDR3 is made up of 16 amino acids. This chain's CDR3 is CASSLTGLDGGNTIYF. CDR3 DNA sequence: TGTGCCAGCAGCTTAACAGGCCTGGATGGGGGAAACACCATATATTTT.

The chain combines TRBV6-8 with TRBJ2-7, with D perhaps given as TRBD1 or TRBD2 (5 bases each). Germline CDR1 and CDR2: MNHGY and SAAAGT. Trimming left V 5 bases short and J 6 bases short, with 20 bases between. This CDR3 contains 15 residues. CDR3 sequence reads: CASSPGAQRSGEQYF. The CDR3 coding sequence is TGTGCCAGCAGTCCCGGGGCGCAAAGAAGTGGCGAGCAGTACTTC.

By frequency in the sample, this clone is large (0.1 to 1%). The V call is TRBV9, the J call TRBJ2-5; TRBD2 matches at 7 bases. The trim removed 2 bases at V and 2 bases at J, leaving 3 bases unmatched. This CDR3 has 14 amino acids. Germline CDR1 SGDLS, CDR2 YYNGEE. The chain's CDR3 is CASSVGLGQETQYF. The CDR3 coding sequence is TGTGCCAGCAGCGTCGGACTAGGGCAAGAGACCCAGTACTTC.

The chain employs TRBV11-3 and TRBJ2-2, with 7 bases matching TRBD1. V lost 5 bases and J lost 5; bases outside the gene matches: 8. The CDR3 has 15 residues. Germline V lookup: CDR1 SGHNT, CDR2 YENEEA. This CDR3 is CASSPDRVRTGELFF. The DNA of the CDR3 is TGTGCCAGCAGCCCCGACAGGGTGAGGACCGGGGAGCTGTTTTTT.

This sequence joins TRBV19 and TRBJ2-1; D gene ambiguous. CDR1 is LNHDA and CDR2 is SQIVND in the germline V gene (reference sequence). The CDR3 is 15 amino acids. Trimming cost V 7 bases and J 0 bases, with 13 bases left between them. This CDR3 reads CASTFIGSSYNEQFF. The CDR3 DNA is TGTGCCAGTACCTTCATCGGAAGCTCCTACAATGAGCAGTTCTTC.